Here is one T cell receptor (beta chain) with its context. Deletions cut 1 base from V and 7 bases from J, with 13 bases between. CDR1 LGHDT and CDR2 YNNKEL come from the germline V gene (reference sequence). This CDR3 has 14 amino acids. This entry comes from a study of blood T cell repertoires in COVID-19. Study summary: PBMCs, B-cell-depleted T cells, or T cells provided the cDNA or gDNA that made up the material.

Original processing notes: Amplification of reference gene primers provided the estimated nucleated cell counts. The method was immunoSEQ multiplex PCR; TCRdb's version includes in-frame clones alone and lacks a portion of them. The DNA was the basis for D and trimming; V, J and clone size are from that table. The sample holds 150,000 to 200,000 clones, about 85% seen once. The sample comprised peripheral blood. This receptor was obtained from a man aged 35 to 55 with acute or convalescent COVID-19. The chain combines TRBV3-1 (or the pseudogene TRBV3-2) with TRBJ1-2; a weak D match, TRBD1 (6 bases). In DNA, the CDR3 is TGTGCCAGCAGCCAAGTAGGGGGAAACGTTGGCTACACCTTC. Residues: CASSQVGGNVGYTF.